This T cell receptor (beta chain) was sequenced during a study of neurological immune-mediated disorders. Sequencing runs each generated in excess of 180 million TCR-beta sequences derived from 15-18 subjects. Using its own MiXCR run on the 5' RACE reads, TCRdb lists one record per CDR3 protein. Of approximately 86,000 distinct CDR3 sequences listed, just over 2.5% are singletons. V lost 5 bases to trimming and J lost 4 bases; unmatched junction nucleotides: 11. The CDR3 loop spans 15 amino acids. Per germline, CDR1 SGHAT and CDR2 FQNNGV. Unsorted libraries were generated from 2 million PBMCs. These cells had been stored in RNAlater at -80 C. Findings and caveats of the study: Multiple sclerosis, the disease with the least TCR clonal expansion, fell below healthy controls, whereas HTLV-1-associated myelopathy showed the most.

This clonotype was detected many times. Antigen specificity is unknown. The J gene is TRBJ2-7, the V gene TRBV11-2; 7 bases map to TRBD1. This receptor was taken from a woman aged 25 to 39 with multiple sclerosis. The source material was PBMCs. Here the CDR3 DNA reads TGTGCCAGCAGCCCCCGGACAGGAAAGTGGTACGAGCAGTACTTC. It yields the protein CASSPRTGKWYEQYF.